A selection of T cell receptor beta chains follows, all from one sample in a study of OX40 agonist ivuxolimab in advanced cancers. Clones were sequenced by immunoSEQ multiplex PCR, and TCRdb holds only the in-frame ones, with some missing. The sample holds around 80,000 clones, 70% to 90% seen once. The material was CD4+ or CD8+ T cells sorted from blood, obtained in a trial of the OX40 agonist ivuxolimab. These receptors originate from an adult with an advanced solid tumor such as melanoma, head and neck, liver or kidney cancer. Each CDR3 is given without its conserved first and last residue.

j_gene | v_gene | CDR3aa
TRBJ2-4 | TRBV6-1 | ASIAMGVAKNIQY
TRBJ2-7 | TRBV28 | ASIQTGTGVHEQY
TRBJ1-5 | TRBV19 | ASSARTRGSNQPQH
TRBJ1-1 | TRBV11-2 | ASSLTGGDTEAF
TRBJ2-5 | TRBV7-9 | ASSPRRIEGQTQY
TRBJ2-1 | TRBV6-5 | ASSSRLAGGNEQF
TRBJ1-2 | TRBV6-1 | ASSEFPAGTNGYT
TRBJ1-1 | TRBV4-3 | ASSHLGQSNTEAF
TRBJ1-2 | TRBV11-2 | ASSLDFFMLSYGYT
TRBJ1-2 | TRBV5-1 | ASSLAVRGDGYT
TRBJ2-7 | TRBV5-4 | ASSLGSSYEQY
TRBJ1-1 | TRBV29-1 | SVLQTLNTEAF
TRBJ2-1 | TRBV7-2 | ASSLEGSRVGGREQF
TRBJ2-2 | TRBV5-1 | ASSLDTLEGELF
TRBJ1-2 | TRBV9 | ASSVGRTGDGYT
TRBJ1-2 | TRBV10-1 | ASSGRESPTNYGYT
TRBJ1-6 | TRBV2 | ASSAKQESAPLH
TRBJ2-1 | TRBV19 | ASSITDSYNEQF
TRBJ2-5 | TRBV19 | ASSSWTSGETQY
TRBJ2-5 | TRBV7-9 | ASSLSGGETQY
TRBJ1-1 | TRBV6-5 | ASSYREVNTEAF
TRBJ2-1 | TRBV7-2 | ASSPRDYYNEQF
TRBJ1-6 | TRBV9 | ASSARQENSPLH
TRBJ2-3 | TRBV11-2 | ASSLMASGDTQY
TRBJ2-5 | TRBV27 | ASSSGFQETQY
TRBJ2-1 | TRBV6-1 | ASSEEGTWGYNEQF
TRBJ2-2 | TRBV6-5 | ASRPTGDTGELF
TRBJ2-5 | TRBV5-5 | ASSFSGGETQY